The clone carrying this T cell receptor (beta chain) was seen ten or more times. The data derive from a study of cytotoxic CD8 clonotypes in ibrutinib-treated CLL. Sequencing was performed with immunoSEQ multiplex PCR; in TCRdb, only in-frame clones are kept and a portion is missing. The sample includes about 57,000 clones, around 55% of them seen just once. Material: PBMCs, obtained after 24 months of ibrutinib treatment. This sequence originates from a human donor with chronic lymphocytic leukemia.

DNA for the CDR3: TGTGCCAGCAGCGATACAGGACTCCAAGAGACCCAGTACTTC. It is translated as CASSDTGLQETQYF. The chain carries TRBV2 and TRBJ2-5; D is perhaps TRBD1 or TRBD2 (5 bases each). The V gene's germline CDR1 is SNHLY and CDR2 FYNNEI. The CDR3 is made up of 14 amino acids. Trimming took off 6 bases at V and 1 base at J, with 12 bases between the two ends.